The 23 T cell receptor beta chains reported below all come from one sample, sequenced in a study of PD-1 blockade in classical Hodgkin lymphoma. Some clones are missing from TCRdb's copy, which holds only in-frame ones; the method was immunoSEQ multiplex PCR. This sample yields 50,000 or so clones, of which 90% are seen a single time; approximately 13% belongs to the top ten. Noted time point: cycle 4 day 1 (C4D1), after 5 to 7 weeks of nivolumab. All patients experienced relapse after autologous stem cell transplantation, and brentuximab vedotin exposure was variable. This material consisted of peripheral blood mononuclear cells (PBMCs), taken before the fourth cycle of nivolumab. These receptors originate from a human donor with classical Hodgkin lymphoma.

The chain employs TRBV9 and TRBJ2-3, with 11 bases fitting TRBD2. Trimming took 4 bases from V and 0 from J; bases not matched to a gene: 10. In germline, CDR1 is SGDLS, CDR2 YYNGEE. The CDR3 length is 18 residues. CDR3 sequence reads: CASSLLAGGPTSTDTQYF. For the CDR3, the DNA is TGTGCCAGCAGCCTTCTAGCGGGAGGCCCGACAAGCACAGATACGCAGTATTTT.

This clone was detected only once. The genes are TRBV28 and TRBJ1-5; possible D gene TRBD1, 5 bases. Per the germline V gene, CDR1 is MDHEN and CDR2 is SYDVKM. With 3 bases removed from V and 0 bases from J, the gap between germline ends came to 9 bases. The CDR3 covers 15 residues. CDR3 DNA: TGTGCCAGCAGTTTTGGGGGTTATAGCAATCAGCCCCAGCATTTT. Translating gives CASSFGGYSNQPQHF.

This chain connects TRBV6-5 to TRBJ1-3; D unclear. The CDR3 totals 15 residues. CDR1 is MNHEY and CDR2 is SVGAGI in the germline V gene. V was trimmed by 2 bases and J by 0 bases, leaving 8 bases between them. CDR3 sequence reads: CASSYEANSGNTIYF. The CDR3 DNA sequence: TGTGCCAGCAGTTACGAAGCGAACTCTGGAAACACCATATATTTT.

This chain connects TRBV5-1 to TRBJ2-7; possibly TRBD2 for D (9 bases). Deletions cut 2 bases from V and 0 bases from J, with 27 bases between. The CDR3 covers 20 residues. The V gene's germline CDR1 is SGHRS and CDR2 YFSETQ. CDR3 DNA sequence: TGCGCCAGCAGCTTAAAAGGACAGGGTAATCGACTAGCGGACTCCTACGAGCAGTACTTC. Translating it yields CASSLKGQGNRLADSYEQYF. Drawing the rest from reference TRBV5-1 and TRBJ2-7, the complete variable domain is KAGVTQTPRYLIKTRGQQVTLSCSPISGHRSVSWYQQTPGQGLQFLFEYFSETQRNKGNFPGRFSGRQFSNSRSEMNVSTLELGDSALYLCASSLKGQGNRLADSYEQYFGPGTRLTVT.

There are a few counts of this clone. V usage is TRBV5-6 and J usage is TRBJ2-3; D uncertain. The length of the CDR3 is 16 residues. CDR1 is SGHDT, CDR2 YYEEEE, per germline. Deletions cut 4 bases from V and 5 bases from J, with 20 bases between. The CDR3 spells CASSQNSLVSRDTQYF. CDR3 DNA sequence: TGTGCCAGCAGCCAGAACTCTCTAGTTTCGAGAGATACGCAGTATTTT.

This chain links TRBV7-6 with TRBJ2-7, with D maybe TRBD1 (5 bases). Deletions cut 2 bases from V and 4 bases from J, with 12 bases between. The CDR3 covers 14 residues. Germline V gene lookup returns CDR1 SGHVS and CDR2 FNYEAQ. The CDR3 loop reads CASSLQGLVYEQYF. The CDR3 DNA is TGTGCCAGCAGCTTACAGGGTTTGGTTTACGAGCAGTACTTC.

The V and J genes are TRBV7-9 and TRBJ2-7; possibly TRBD1 for D (6 bases). The germline V and J ends were trimmed by 4 bases and 1 base, with 17 bases remaining between them. CDR1 and CDR2 from the germline V gene are SEHNR and FQNEAQ (reference sequence). The CDR3 extends over 16 amino acids. CDR3 in amino acids: CASSSDTGTASYEQYF. CDR3 nucleotides: TGTGCCAGCAGCTCGGATACAGGGACGGCGTCCTACGAGCAGTACTTC.

The count of this clone is one. The chain is built from TRBV29-1 and TRBJ2-7; 11 positions agree with TRBD2. The CDR3 is 14 residues long. Trimming at V came to 6 bases and at J to 2 bases, leaving 6 bases not matched to a gene. Germline V lookup: CDR1 SQVTM, CDR2 ANQGSEA. CDR3 amino acids: CSVETSGIAYEQYF. As DNA, the CDR3 is TGCAGCGTCGAGACTAGCGGGATAGCCTACGAGCAGTACTTC.

V and J are TRBV27 and TRBJ2-1; D tentatively reads TRBD1 or TRBD2 (5 bases each). Germline CDR1 reads MNHEY; CDR2 reads SMNVEV (reference sequence). Trimming removed 7 bases from V and 0 bases from J, with 16 bases in between. The length of the CDR3 is 16 residues. The CDR3 sequence is CASTRGPRSSYNEQFF. The CDR3 nucleotides read TGTGCCAGCACTAGGGGACCCAGGAGCTCCTACAATGAGCAGTTCTTC.

The chain employs TRBV10-2 and TRBJ2-2; TRBD2 matches at 13 bases. CDR3 length: 16 residues. The germline CDR1 and CDR2 sequences are WSHSY and SAAADI. The trim removed 8 bases at V and 2 bases at J, leaving 5 bases unmatched. The CDR3 here is CASSGTSGTNTGELFF. Here the CDR3 DNA reads TGCGCCAGCTCCGGGACTAGCGGGACTAACACCGGGGAGCTGTTTTTT.

This chain links TRBV30 with TRBJ1-1; perhaps TRBD1 as D (5 bases). V shed 5 bases and J shed 11 bases, with 15 bases lying between them. The length of the CDR3 is 11 residues. Germline assignment: CDR1 GTSNPN and CDR2 SVGIG (reference sequence). The CDR3 region is CAWGGTRMAFF. The CDR3 region has the DNA TGTGCCTGGGGGGGTACCCGGATGGCTTTCTTT. Based on the CDR3 plus reference TRBV30 and TRBJ1-1, the full variable domain is SQTIHQWPATLVQPVGSPLSLECTVEGTSNPNLYWYRQAAGRGLQLLFYSVGIGQISSEVPQNLSASRPQDRQFILSSKKLLLSDSGFYLCAWGGTRMAFFGQGTRLTVV.

This chain uses TRBV10-3 with TRBJ2-7; no clear D gene. The CDR3 has 13 amino acids. Germline loops: CDR1 ENHRY, CDR2 SYGVKD. V was clipped by 5 bases and J by 4 bases, with 12 bases between them. The CDR3 sequence is CAISWGTDYEQYF. CDR3 DNA sequence: TGTGCCATCAGTTGGGGAACGGATTACGAGCAGTACTTC.

This chain connects TRBV21-1 to TRBJ1-6; TRBD1 was called by the table and not checked on the DNA. TRBV21-1 is assigned pseudogene status. The CDR3 is 19 amino acids. The CDR3 sequence is CASSNAGTGFLTTNSPLHF. The DNA of the CDR3 is TGTGCCAGCAGCAACGCCGGGACAGGGTTCCTCACTACCAATTCACCCCTCCACTTT.

V is TRBV12-5 and J is TRBJ2-7; perhaps TRBD1 as D (6 bases). Germline V gene data show CDR1 as LGHNT and CDR2 as FRNRAP. V lost 10 bases to trimming and J lost 5 bases, with 12 bases between them. CDR3 length: 11 residues. The CDR3 spells CAKIRGNEQYF. CDR3 in DNA: TGTGCTAAAATCAGGGGAAACGAGCAGTACTTC.

The chain links TRBV29-1 to TRBJ2-3, with 8 bases matching TRBD2. There are 13 residues in the CDR3. Trimming took 4 bases from V and 2 from J; bases not matched to a gene: 2. Looked up from germline, CDR1 is SQVTM and CDR2 is ANQGSEA. The CDR3: CSVAAGVTDTQYF. CDR3 sequence (DNA): TGCAGCGTTGCAGCGGGAGTCACAGATACGCAGTATTTT.

The chain is built from TRBV25-1 and TRBJ1-2, with a possible D match to TRBD1 (6 bases). The CDR3 sequence is 13 residues long. Germline V gene sequence: CDR1 MGHDK, CDR2 SYGVNS. Trimming cost V 9 bases and J 2 bases, with 13 bases left between them. CDR3 region: CASKGVGNYGYTF. CDR3 coding DNA: TGTGCCAGTAAGGGGGTCGGCAACTATGGCTACACCTTC.

V and J are TRBV19 and TRBJ2-7; TRBD1 aligns across 7 bases. Germline CDR1 reads LNHDA; CDR2 reads SQIVND (reference sequence). J lost 1 base, V lost 7 bases, and 10 bases had no gene match. This CDR3 is 15 amino acids long. This chain's CDR3 is CASTGQGDGSYEQYF. CDR3 DNA sequence: TGTGCCAGTACGGGGCAGGGGGATGGTTCCTACGAGCAGTACTTC.

The CDR3, as DNA: TGTGCCAGCAGACAAAACTTCTCCGGGACTCTTGGACATCAGCCCCAGCATTTT. It encodes CASRQNFSGTLGHQPQHF. The chain recombines TRBV7-9 with TRBJ1-5; TRBD1 might be the D (5 bases). The germline V and J ends were trimmed by 6 bases and 5 bases, with 26 bases remaining between them. Germline V gene sequence: CDR1 SEHNR, CDR2 FQNEAQ (reference sequence). The CDR3 totals 18 residues.

Only one count was recorded for this clone. The chain uses TRBV5-6 and TRBJ2-7; D is unclear. V lost 1 base to trimming and J lost 7 bases, with 9 bases between them. CDR3 length: 12 residues. Per the germline V gene, CDR1 is SGHDT and CDR2 is YYEEEE. The CDR3 loop reads CASSLYGLEQYF. In DNA, the CDR3 is TGTGCCAGCAGCTTGTACGGATTGGAGCAGTACTTC.

The genes are TRBV30 and TRBJ2-7; no clear D gene. The length of the CDR3 is 11 residues. The germline V and J ends were trimmed by 7 bases and 1 base, with 8 bases remaining between them. Germline values: CDR1 GTSNPN, CDR2 SVGIG (reference sequence). The CDR3 bases are TGTGCCTTTGATGGGTCCTACGAGCAGTACTTC. Amino acids: CAFDGSYEQYF.

This clone was found once. The V call is TRBV9, the J call TRBJ2-5; no clear D. With 0 bases removed from V and 3 bases from J, the gap between germline ends came to 18 bases. CDR1 is SGDLS, CDR2 YYNGEE, per germline. The CDR3 totals 17 residues. The CDR3 loop is CASSVDWVTVPKETQYF. CDR3 coding DNA: TGTGCCAGCAGCGTAGATTGGGTGACCGTCCCAAAAGAGACCCAGTACTTC.

This sequence joins TRBV2 and TRBJ2-3; D is undetermined. The V gene's germline CDR1 is SNHLY and CDR2 FYNNEI. V was trimmed by 3 bases and J by 11 bases, leaving 6 bases between them. CDR3 length equals 10 residues. The CDR3 is CASSEFLQYF. In DNA form, the CDR3 reads TGTGCCAGCAGTGAGTTCCTGCAGTATTTT. The full variable domain, its missing parts supplied by reference TRBV2 and TRBJ2-3, is EPEVTQTPSHQVTQMGQEVILRCVPISNHLYFYWYRQILGQKVEFLVSFYNNEISEKSEIFDDQFSVERPDGSNFTLKIRSTKLEDSAMYFCASSEFLQYFGPGTRLTVL.

The chain combines TRBV10-3 with TRBJ2-1; TRBD2 agrees at 7 bases. Per the germline V gene, CDR1 is ENHRY and CDR2 is SYGVKD. With 5 bases clipped from V and 5 bases from J, the junction kept 9 bases outside the gene matches. This CDR3 has 15 amino acids. CDR3 nucleotide sequence: TGTGCCATCAGTAGTCCCGGGACTAACCACAATGAGCAGTTCTTC. As protein: CAISSPGTNHNEQFF.